These 4 T cell receptor beta chains were sequenced from one sample in a study of long-term antiretroviral therapy in people with HIV. immunoSEQ v3.0 was run at survey level. Method: immunoSEQ multiplex PCR; TCRdb's copy keeps in-frame clones and lacks some. Here the sample spans 27,000 or so clones, 85% to 90% being singletons. Material: unsorted PBMCs, obtained 4.8 to 5 years after starting antiretroviral therapy. Receptor source: a man aged 35-49 years with HIV.

This clone showed up just once. V gene TRBV28 combines with J gene TRBJ1-2, with TRBD1 matching 7 bases. From germline, CDR1 is MDHEN and CDR2 SYDVKM. The V segment lost 4 bases and the J segment 8 bases; nucleotides outside the gene matches: 7. The CDR3 has 13 amino acids. CDR3 nucleotides: TGTGCCAGCAGTTCCAAGACAGGGCAAGGCTACACCTTC. This translates into CASSSKTGQGYTF.

V is TRBV14 and J is TRBJ2-5; D possibly corresponds to TRBD1 (5 bases). The CDR3 loop spans 14 amino acids. Germline lookup yields CDR1 SGHDN and CDR2 FVKESK. V was cut by 4 bases and J by 2 bases, with 11 bases left in between. The CDR3: CASSRQQLQETQYF. The CDR3 bases are TGTGCCAGCAGCCGACAGCAGCTACAAGAGACCCAGTACTTC. The full variable domain, its missing parts supplied by reference TRBV14 and TRBJ2-5, is EAGVTQFPSHSVIEKGQTVTLRCDPISGHDNLYWYRRVMGKEIKFLLHFVKESKQDESGMPNNRFLAERTGGTYSTLKVQPAELEDSGVYFCASSRQQLQETQYFGPGTRLLVL.

This chain joins TRBV5-8 and TRBJ1-1; 10 nucleotides align to TRBD1. The germline CDR1 and CDR2 sequences are SGHTS and YDEGEE. The J segment lost 3 bases and the V segment lost 2 bases, leaving 4 bases of the junction unmatched. This CDR3 is 15 amino acids long. The CDR3 loop is CASSFRDRGDTEAFF. CDR3 in DNA: TGTGCCAGCAGCTTCCGGGACAGGGGAGACACTGAAGCTTTCTTT.

The CDR3 is CASSPKGIWGYTF. Written as DNA, the CDR3 is TGTGCCAGCAGTCCTAAGGGTATTTGGGGCTACACCTTC. The chain employs TRBV7-9 and TRBJ1-2; D is ambiguous. Trimming left V 6 bases short and J 8 bases short, with 16 bases between. CDR1 and CDR2 (germline): SEHNR, FQNEAQ (reference sequence). The CDR3 has 13 amino acids.